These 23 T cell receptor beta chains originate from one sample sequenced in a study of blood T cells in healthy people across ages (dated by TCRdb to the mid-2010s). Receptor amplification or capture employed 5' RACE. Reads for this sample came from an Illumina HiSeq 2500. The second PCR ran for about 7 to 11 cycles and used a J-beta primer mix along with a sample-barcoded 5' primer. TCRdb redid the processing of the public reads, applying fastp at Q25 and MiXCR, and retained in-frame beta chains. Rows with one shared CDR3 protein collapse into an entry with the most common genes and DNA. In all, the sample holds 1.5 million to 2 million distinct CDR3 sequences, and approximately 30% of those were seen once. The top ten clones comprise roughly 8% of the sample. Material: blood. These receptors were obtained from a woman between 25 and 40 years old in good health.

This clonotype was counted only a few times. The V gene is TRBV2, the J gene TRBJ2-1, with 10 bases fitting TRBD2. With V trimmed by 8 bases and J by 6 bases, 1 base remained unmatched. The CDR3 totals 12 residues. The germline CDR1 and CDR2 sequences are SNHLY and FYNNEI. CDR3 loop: CASQREGNEQFF. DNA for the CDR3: TGTGCCAGCCAGCGGGAGGGCAATGAGCAGTTCTTC. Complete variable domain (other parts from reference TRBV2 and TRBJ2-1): EPEVTQTPSHQVTQMGQEVILRCVPISNHLYFYWYRQILGQKVEFLVSFYNNEISEKSEIFDDQFSVERPDGSNFTLKIRSTKLEDSAMYFCASQREGNEQFFGPGTRLTVL.

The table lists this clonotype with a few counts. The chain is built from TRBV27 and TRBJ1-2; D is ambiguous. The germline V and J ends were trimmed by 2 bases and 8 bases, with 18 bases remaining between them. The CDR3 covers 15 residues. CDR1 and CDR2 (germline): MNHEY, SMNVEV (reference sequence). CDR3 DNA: TGTGCCAGCAGTTTAGTCGGGTGGCAGGACGAGGGCTACACCTTC. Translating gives CASSLVGWQDEGYTF.

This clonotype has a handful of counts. The CDR3 DNA reads TGTGCCAGCAGTGTTCTTCGGCGGATGGGCGAGCAGTTCTTC. It specifies CASSVLRRMGEQFF. V is TRBV25-1 and J is TRBJ2-1; D is undetermined. Trimming removed 4 bases from V and 10 bases from J, with 17 bases in between. The germline CDR1 and CDR2 sequences are MGHDK and SYGVNS. The CDR3 is 14 amino acids.

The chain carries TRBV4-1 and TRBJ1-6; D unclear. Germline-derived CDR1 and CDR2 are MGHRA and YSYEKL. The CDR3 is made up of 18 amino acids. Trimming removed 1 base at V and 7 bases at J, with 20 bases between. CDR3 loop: CASSQALLRGGENSPLHF. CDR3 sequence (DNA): TGCGCCAGCAGCCAAGCACTTTTACGGGGTGGGGAGAATTCACCCCTCCACTTT.

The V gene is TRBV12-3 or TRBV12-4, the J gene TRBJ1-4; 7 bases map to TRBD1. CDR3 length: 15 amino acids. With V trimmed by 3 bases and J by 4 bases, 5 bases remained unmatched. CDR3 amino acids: CASSLGGQNNEKLFF. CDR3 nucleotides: TGTGCCAGCAGTTTGGGGGGACAGAATAATGAAAAACTGTTTTTT.

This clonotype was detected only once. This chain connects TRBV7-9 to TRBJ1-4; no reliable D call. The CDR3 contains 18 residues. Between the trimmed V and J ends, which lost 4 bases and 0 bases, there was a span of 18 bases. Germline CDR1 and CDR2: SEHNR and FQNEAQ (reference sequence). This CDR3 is CASSSGWQAPATNEKLFF. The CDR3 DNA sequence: TGTGCCAGCAGCTCCGGATGGCAGGCCCCTGCAACTAATGAAAAACTGTTTTTT.

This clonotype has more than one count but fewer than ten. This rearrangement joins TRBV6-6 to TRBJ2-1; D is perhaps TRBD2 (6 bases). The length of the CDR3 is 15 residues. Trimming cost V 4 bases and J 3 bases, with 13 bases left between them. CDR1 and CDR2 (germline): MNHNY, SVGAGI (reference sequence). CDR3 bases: TGTGCCAGCAGTTCCCCGGGACTCCACTACAATGAGCAGTTCTTC. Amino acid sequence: CASSSPGLHYNEQFF.

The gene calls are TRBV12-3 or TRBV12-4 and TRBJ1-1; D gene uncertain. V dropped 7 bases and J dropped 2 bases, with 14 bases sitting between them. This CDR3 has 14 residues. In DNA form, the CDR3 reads TGTGCCAGCACCGCGCATAACCCTAACACTGAAGCTTTCTTT. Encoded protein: CASTAHNPNTEAFF.

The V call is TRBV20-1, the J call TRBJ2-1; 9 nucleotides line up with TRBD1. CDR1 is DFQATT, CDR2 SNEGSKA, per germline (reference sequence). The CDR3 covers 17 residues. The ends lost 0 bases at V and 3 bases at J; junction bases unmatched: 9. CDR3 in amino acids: CSARDLRKGQGYNEQFF. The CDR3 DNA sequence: TGCAGTGCTAGAGACCTACGGAAGGGACAGGGCTACAATGAGCAGTTCTTC.

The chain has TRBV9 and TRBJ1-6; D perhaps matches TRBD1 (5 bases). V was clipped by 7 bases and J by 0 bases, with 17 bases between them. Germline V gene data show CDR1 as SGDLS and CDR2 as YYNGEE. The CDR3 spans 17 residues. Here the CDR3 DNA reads TGTGCCAGCGGACAAGAGTGGGGTGACTCCTATAATTCACCCCTCCACTTT. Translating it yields CASGQEWGDSYNSPLHF.

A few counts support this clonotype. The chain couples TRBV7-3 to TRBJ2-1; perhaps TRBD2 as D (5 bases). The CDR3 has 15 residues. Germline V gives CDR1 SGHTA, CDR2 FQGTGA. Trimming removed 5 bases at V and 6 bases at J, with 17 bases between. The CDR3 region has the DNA TGTGCCAGCAGCCCAACCCCCGGACTCGCCAATGAGCAGTTCTTC. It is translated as CASSPTPGLANEQFF.

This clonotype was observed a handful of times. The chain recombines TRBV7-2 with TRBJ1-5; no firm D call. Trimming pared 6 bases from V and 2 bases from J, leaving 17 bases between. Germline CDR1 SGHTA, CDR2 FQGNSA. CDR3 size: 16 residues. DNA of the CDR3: TGTGCCAGCAGTTATTGGGCTCCTGGGGGCAATCAGCCCCAGCATTTT. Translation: CASSYWAPGGNQPQHF.

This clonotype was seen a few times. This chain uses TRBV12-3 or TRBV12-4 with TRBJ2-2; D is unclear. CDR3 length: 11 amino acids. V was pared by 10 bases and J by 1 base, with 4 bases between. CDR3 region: CAIENTGELFF. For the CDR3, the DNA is TGTGCCATTGAGAACACCGGGGAGCTGTTTTTT.

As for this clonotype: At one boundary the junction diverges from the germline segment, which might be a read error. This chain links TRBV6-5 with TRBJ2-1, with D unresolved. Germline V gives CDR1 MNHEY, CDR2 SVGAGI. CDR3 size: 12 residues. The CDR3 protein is CASSYLGNKQFF. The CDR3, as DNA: TGTGCCAGCAGTTACCTTGGCAATAAGCAGTTCTTC.

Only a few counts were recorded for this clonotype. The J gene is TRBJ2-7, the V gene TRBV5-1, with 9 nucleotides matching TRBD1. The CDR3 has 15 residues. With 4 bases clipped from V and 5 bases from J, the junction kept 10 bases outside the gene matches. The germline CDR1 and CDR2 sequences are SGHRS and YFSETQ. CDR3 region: CASSVRTGAEDEQYF. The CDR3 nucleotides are TGCGCCAGCAGCGTCCGGACAGGGGCGGAGGACGAGCAGTACTTC.

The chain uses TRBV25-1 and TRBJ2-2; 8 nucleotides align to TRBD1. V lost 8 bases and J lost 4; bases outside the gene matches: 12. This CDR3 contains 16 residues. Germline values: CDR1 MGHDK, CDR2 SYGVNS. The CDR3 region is CASGRTGREPTGELFF. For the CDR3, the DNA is TGTGCCAGCGGACGGACAGGGCGAGAACCCACCGGGGAGCTGTTTTTT.

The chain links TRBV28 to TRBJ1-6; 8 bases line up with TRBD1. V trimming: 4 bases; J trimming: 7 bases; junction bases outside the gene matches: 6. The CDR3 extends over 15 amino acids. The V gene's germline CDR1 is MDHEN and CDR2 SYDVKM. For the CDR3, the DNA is TGTGCCAGCAGTTCCTACAGGGGGATGAATTCACCCCTCCACTTT. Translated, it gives CASSSYRGMNSPLHF.

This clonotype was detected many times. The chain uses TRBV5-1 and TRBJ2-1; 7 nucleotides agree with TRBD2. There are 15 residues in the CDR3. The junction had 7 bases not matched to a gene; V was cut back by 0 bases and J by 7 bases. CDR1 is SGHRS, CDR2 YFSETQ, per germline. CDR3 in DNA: TGCGCCAGCAGCTTGGCGGCGGGAGCGGGAAATGAGCAGTTCTTC. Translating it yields CASSLAAGAGNEQFF. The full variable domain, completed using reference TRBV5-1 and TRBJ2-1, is KAGVTQTPRYLIKTRGQQVTLSCSPISGHRSVSWYQQTPGQGLQFLFEYFSETQRNKGNFPGRFSGRQFSNSRSEMNVSTLELGDSALYLCASSLAAGAGNEQFFGPGTRLTVL.

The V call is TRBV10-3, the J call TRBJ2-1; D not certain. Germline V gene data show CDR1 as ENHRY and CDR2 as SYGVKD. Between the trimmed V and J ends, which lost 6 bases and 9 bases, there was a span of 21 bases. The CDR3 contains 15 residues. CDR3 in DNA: TGTGCCATCAGCCCGTCGATTCGCTTTGCTGGTGAGCAGTTCTTC. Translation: CAISPSIRFAGEQFF.

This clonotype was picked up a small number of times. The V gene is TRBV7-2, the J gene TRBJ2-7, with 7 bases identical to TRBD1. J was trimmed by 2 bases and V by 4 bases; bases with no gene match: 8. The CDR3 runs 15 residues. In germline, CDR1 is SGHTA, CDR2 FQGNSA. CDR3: CASSSETGQPYEQYF. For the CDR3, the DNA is TGTGCCAGCAGCTCGGAAACGGGACAGCCCTACGAGCAGTACTTC.

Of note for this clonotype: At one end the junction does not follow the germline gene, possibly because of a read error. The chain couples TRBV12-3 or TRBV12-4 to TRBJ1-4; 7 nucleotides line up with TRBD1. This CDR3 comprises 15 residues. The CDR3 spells CASSPGGWSNEKRFF. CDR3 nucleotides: TGTGCCAGCAGTCCAGGGGGGTGGTCTAATGAAAAACGGTTTTTT.

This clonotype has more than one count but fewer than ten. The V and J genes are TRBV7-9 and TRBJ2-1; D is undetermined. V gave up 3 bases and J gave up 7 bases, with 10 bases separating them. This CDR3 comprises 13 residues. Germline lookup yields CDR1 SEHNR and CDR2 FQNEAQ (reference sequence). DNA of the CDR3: TGTGCCAGCAGCTTGGGGTGGCTGAATGAGCAGTTCTTC. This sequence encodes CASSLGWLNEQFF.

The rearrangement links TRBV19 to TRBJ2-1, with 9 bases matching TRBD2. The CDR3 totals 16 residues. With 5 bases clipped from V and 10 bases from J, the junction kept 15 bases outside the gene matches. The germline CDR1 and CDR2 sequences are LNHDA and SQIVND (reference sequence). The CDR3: CASSRKGVAGADEQFF. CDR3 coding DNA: TGTGCCAGTAGTCGCAAGGGGGTAGCGGGAGCCGACGAGCAGTTCTTC.